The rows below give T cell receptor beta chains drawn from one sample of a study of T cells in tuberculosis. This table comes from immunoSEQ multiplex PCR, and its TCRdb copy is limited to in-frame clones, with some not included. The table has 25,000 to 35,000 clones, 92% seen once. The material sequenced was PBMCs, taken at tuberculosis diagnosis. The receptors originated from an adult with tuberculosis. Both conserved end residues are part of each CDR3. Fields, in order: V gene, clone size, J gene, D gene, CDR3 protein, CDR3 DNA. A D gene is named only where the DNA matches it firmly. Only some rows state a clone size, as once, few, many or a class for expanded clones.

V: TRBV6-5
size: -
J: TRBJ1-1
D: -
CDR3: CASSRGLRMNTEAFF
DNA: TGTGCCAGCAGTAGGGGACTTCGAATGAACACTGAAGCTTTCTTT

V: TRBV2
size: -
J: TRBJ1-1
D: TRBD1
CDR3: CASRGTGGVTEAFF
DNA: TGTGCCAGCAGGGGGACAGGGGGCGTCACTGAAGCTTTCTTT

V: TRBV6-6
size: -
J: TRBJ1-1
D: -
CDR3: CASSYVEGGMTEAFF
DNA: TGTGCCAGCAGTTACGTTGAGGGAGGGATGACTGAAGCTTTCTTT

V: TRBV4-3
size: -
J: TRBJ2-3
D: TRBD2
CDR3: CASSQFRAGSTDTQYF
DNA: TGCGCCAGCAGCCAATTTCGAGCGGGATCCACAGATACGCAGTATTTT

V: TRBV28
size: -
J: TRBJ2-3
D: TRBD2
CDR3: CASYPGGGSDTQYF
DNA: TGTGCCAGCTACCCCGGGGGGGGTTCAGATACGCAGTATTTT

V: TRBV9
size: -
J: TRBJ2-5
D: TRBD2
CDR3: CASSVGLAEETQYF
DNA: TGTGCCAGCAGCGTAGGACTAGCGGAAGAGACCCAGTACTTC

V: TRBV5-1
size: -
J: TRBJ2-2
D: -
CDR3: CASSSLATNTGELFF
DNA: TGCGCCAGCAGCTCCCTAGCTACTAACACCGGGGAGCTGTTTTTT

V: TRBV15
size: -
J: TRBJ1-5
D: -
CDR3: CATSEGRNQPQHF
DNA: TGTGCCACCAGCGAGGGTAGAAATCAGCCCCAGCATTTT

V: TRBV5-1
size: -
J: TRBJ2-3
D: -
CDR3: CASSLVPGSSTDTQYF
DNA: TGCGCCAGCAGCTTGGTACCGGGAAGTAGCACAGATACGCAGTATTTT

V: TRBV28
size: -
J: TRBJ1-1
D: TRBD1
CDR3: CASSIGTGPWGTEAFF
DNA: TGTGCCAGCAGCATTGGGACAGGCCCGTGGGGCACTGAAGCTTTCTTT

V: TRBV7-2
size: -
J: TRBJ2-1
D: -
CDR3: CASSLARGGEQFF
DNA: TGTGCCAGCAGCTTAGCTCGGGGTGGTGAGCAGTTCTTC

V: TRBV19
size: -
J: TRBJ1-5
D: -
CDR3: CASSAGFPGNQPQHF
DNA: TGTGCCAGTAGTGCGGGGTTCCCGGGCAATCAGCCCCAGCATTTT

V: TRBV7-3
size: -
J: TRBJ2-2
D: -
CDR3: CASSYVATGELFF
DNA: TGTGCCAGCAGCTACGTGGCAACCGGGGAGCTGTTTTTT

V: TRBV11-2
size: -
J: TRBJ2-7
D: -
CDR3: CASQRRTYEQYF
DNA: TGTGCCAGCCAGCGGAGGACCTACGAGCAGTACTTC

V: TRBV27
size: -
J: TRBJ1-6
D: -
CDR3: CASSLQGEVNSPLHF
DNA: TGTGCCAGCAGTTTACAAGGGGAGGTCAATTCACCCCTCCACTTT

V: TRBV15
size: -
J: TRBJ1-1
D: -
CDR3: CATSFTGMNTEAFF
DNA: TGTGCCACCAGCTTTACAGGAATGAACACTGAAGCTTTCTTT

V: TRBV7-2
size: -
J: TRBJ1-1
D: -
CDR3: CASSPQMYTEAFF
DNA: TGTGCCAGCAGCCCACAGATGTACACTGAAGCTTTCTTT

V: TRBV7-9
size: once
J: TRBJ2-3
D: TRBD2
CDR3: CASSFTLAGGGDTQYF
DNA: TGTGCCAGCAGCTTTACACTAGCGGGAGGGGGAGATACGCAGTATTTT

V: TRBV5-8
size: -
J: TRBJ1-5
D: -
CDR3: CASSKGLDQPQHF
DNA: TGTGCCAGCAGCAAGGGACTCGATCAGCCCCAGCATTTT

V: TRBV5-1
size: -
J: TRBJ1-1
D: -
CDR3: CASSLIEPGREAFF
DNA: TGCGCCAGCAGCCTCATTGAGCCGGGGAGGGAAGCTTTCTTT

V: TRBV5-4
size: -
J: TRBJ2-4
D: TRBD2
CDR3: CASSELGTSIKNIQYF
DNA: TGTGCCAGCAGCGAACTGGGGACTAGCATCAAAAACATTCAGTACTTC

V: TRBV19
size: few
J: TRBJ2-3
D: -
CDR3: CASSIVGGGTDTQYF
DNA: TGTGCCAGTAGTATAGTTGGCGGGGGCACAGATACGCAGTATTTT

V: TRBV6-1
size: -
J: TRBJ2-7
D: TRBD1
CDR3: CASRIRQGNYEQYF
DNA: TGTGCCAGCAGGATTCGACAGGGAAACTACGAGCAGTACTTC

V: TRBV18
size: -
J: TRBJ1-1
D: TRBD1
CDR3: CASSPGQGRNTEAFF
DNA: TGTGCCAGCTCACCCGGACAGGGCAGAAACACTGAAGCTTTCTTT

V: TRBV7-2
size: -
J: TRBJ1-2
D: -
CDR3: CASSLAALPQGYGYTF
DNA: TGTGCCAGCAGCTTAGCGGCGCTTCCCCAGGGCTATGGCTACACCTTC

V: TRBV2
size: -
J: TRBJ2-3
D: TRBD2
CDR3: CASSERAGGPTDTQYF
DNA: TGTGCCAGCAGTGAAAGGGCGGGGGGGCCCACAGATACGCAGTATTTT

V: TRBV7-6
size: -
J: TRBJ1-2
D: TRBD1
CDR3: CASSPGQGNYGYTF
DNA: TGTGCCAGCAGCCCCGGACAGGGCAACTATGGCTACACCTTC

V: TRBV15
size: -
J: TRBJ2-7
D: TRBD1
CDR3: CATRSNRGNYEQYF
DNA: TGTGCCACCAGATCCAACAGGGGTAACTACGAGCAGTACTTC

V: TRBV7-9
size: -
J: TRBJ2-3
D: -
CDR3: CASSLFPGTSGDTQYF
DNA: TGTGCCAGCAGCCTCTTCCCCGGAACCTCGGGGGATACGCAGTATTTT

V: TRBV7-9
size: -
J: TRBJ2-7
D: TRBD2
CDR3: CASSLATAGGPYEQYF
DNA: TGTGCCAGCAGCTTAGCGACGGCGGGAGGGCCCTACGAGCAGTACTTC

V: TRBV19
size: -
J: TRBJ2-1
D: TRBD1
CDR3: CASVWDREWGLIWNEQFF
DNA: TGTGCCAGCGTTTGGGACAGGGAGTGGGGGTTAATCTGGAATGAGCAGTTCTTC

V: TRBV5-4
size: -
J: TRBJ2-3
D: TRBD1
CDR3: CASSVGQGTDTQYF
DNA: TGTGCCAGCAGCGTAGGACAGGGGACAGATACGCAGTATTTT

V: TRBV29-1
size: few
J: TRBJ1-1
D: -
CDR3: CSVGRGSKAFF
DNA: TGCAGCGTTGGTAGGGGTTCGAAAGCTTTCTTT

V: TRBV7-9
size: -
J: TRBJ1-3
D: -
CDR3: CASSLEGDPGNTIYF
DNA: TGTGCCAGCAGCTTAGAGGGGGACCCTGGAAACACCATATATTTT

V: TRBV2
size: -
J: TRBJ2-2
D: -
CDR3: CASSTDNTGELFF
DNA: TGTGCCAGCTCCACAGATAACACCGGGGAGCTGTTTTTT

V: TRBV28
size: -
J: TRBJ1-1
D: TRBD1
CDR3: CASSFGDRVETEAFF
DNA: TGTGCCAGCAGTTTCGGGGACAGGGTAGAAACTGAAGCTTTCTTT

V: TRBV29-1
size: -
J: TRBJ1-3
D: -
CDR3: CSVPSSGNTIYF
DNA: TGCAGCGTTCCTAGCTCTGGAAACACCATATATTTT

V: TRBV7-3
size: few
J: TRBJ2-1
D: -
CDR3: CASSSSGAYSDEQFF
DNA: TGTGCCAGCAGCTCCTCCGGCGCCTATAGCGATGAGCAGTTCTTC

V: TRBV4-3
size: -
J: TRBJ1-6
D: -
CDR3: CASSQGTNYNSPLHF
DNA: TGCGCCAGCAGCCAGGGGACAAACTATAATTCACCCCTCCACTTT

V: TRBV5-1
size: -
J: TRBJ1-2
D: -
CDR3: CASSPRGGDGYTF
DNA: TGCGCCAGCAGCCCCAGGGGAGGGGACGGCTACACCTTC